The next 28 T cell receptor beta chains were all read from a single sample in a study of shared clonotypes between healthy human individuals. Produced via immunoSEQ multiplex PCR; TCRdb's table is partial and in-frame only. The sample gives 2 million to 3 million clones, more than 85% of which show up once; roughly 0.39% is in the top ten. Sequences were obtained from naive CD4+ T cells from PBMCs. The subset here: CD45RA+ positively selected. Source of these receptors: a man aged 18 to 30 in good health. Some clones in this sample may be carry-over from other donors' samples.

A remark on this clone: This same CDR3 is encoded by further DNA sequences in the sample. V usage is TRBV4-1 and J usage is TRBJ2-3; D is uncertain. The CDR3 spans 13 residues. Trimming pared 2 bases from V and 0 bases from J, leaving 3 bases between. Germline loops: CDR1 MGHRA, CDR2 YSYEKL. As DNA, the CDR3 is TGCGCCAGCAGCCAACCCAGCACAGATACGCAGTATTTT. This sequence encodes CASSQPSTDTQYF.

The V gene is TRBV27, the J gene TRBJ1-4; possibly TRBD1 for D (6 bases). V lost 5 bases and J lost 1, with 11 bases in between. Germline CDR1 is MNHEY and CDR2 is SMNVEV (reference sequence). The CDR3 is 15 amino acids. The DNA for the CDR3 is TGTGCCAGCAGTATGGGGGGGCGAACTAATGAAAAACTGTTTTTT. Translated: CASSMGGRTNEKLFF.

The CDR3, as DNA: TGTGCCAGCAGCTTAGTATTCTACGAGCAGTACTTC. Translating it yields CASSLVFYEQYF. This chain joins TRBV7-8 and TRBJ2-7; D gene uncertain. CDR3 length: 12 residues. V lost 1 base to trimming and J lost 3 bases, with 4 bases between them. Germline loops: CDR1 SGHVS, CDR2 FQNEAQ.

The chain recombines TRBV28 with TRBJ2-2, with D possibly being TRBD1 (6 bases). The V end was cut by 10 bases, the J end by 5 bases, with 23 bases between. Germline CDR1 and CDR2: MDHEN and SYDVKM. The CDR3 contains 16 residues. CDR3 region: CATNLQGTRRTGELFF. DNA for the CDR3: TGTGCCACCAACCTTCAGGGGACGAGGAGGACCGGGGAGCTGTTTTTT.

This chain joins TRBV7-2 and TRBJ2-7; D is unclear. V shed 5 bases and J shed 0 bases, with 14 bases lying between them. This CDR3 is 15 amino acids long. The germline V gene has CDR1 SGHTA and CDR2 FQGNSA. CDR3 DNA: TGTGCCAGCAGCGTAGGACCGCTTAGCTCCTACGAGCAGTACTTC. This gives the protein CASSVGPLSSYEQYF.

The chain joins TRBV5-4 to TRBJ1-4; the D gene is possibly TRBD1 (5 bases). The CDR3 runs 17 residues. Germline CDR1 SGHNT, CDR2 YYREEE (reference sequence). Trimming shortened V by 0 bases and J by 0 bases, and 12 bases separated the two germline ends. DNA of the CDR3: TGTGCCAGCAGCTTGGGTCCGGGACGGACAACTAATGAAAAACTGTTTTTT. Amino acids: CASSLGPGRTTNEKLFF.

The chain uses TRBV25-1 and TRBJ2-5; D is ambiguous. Trimming shortened V by 8 bases and J by 3 bases, and 16 bases separated the two germline ends. This CDR3 is 14 amino acids long. The germline V gene has CDR1 MGHDK and CDR2 SYGVNS. The CDR3 here is CASQKSLSEETQYF. DNA of the CDR3: TGTGCCAGCCAAAAGAGCCTCAGTGAAGAGACCCAGTACTTC.

This clone was counted a few times. The sample holds other DNA sequences that translate to the same CDR3. The chain employs TRBV19 and TRBJ1-1; D not resolved. CDR1 is LNHDA, CDR2 SQIVND, per germline (reference sequence). The CDR3 contains 13 residues. V lost 1 base to trimming and J lost 4 bases, with 7 bases between them. CDR3 protein: CASSIVVGTEAFF. CDR3 nucleotide sequence: TGTGCCAGTAGTATAGTGGTTGGCACTGAAGCTTTCTTT.

About this clone itself: One end of the junction varies from germline; a read error may be responsible. This sequence joins TRBV5-4 and TRBJ2-7, with TRBD2 identical over 8 bases. This CDR3 is built from 15 residues. Germline V lookup: CDR1 SGHNT, CDR2 YYREEE (reference sequence). The CDR3 spells CASSLGLDKSYAQYF. CDR3 bases: TGTGCCAGCAGCCTGGGACTAGATAAGTCCTACGCGCAGTACTTC.

The chain links TRBV4-2 to TRBJ1-2; D possibly corresponds to TRBD1 (5 bases). Trimming left V 0 bases short and J 3 bases short, with 17 bases between. The CDR3 sequence is 17 residues long. Germline values: CDR1 LGHNA, CDR2 YNFKEQ. CDR3: CASSQDEGQGTYYGYTF. In DNA, the CDR3 is TGTGCCAGCAGCCAAGATGAGGGCCAGGGAACGTACTATGGCTACACCTTC.

This sequence joins TRBV30 and TRBJ1-5, with D possibly being TRBD1 (6 bases). The CDR3 covers 13 residues. The V end was cut by 0 bases, the J end by 6 bases, with 9 bases between. Germline loops: CDR1 GTSNPN, CDR2 SVGIG (reference sequence). For the CDR3, the DNA is TGTGCCTGGAGTGTCCAGGGGCTTCAGCCCCAGCATTTT. The encoded protein is CAWSVQGLQPQHF.

As concerns this clone: Other DNA sequences from this sample encode an identical CDR3 as well. The DNA for the CDR3 is TGTGCCAGCAGCTTAAATTACGAGCAGTACTTC. This encodes CASSLNYEQYF. This chain uses TRBV7-9 with TRBJ2-7; no firm D call. Germline loops: CDR1 SEHNR, CDR2 FQNEAQ (reference sequence). With 2 bases removed from V and 4 bases from J, the gap between germline ends came to 3 bases. CDR3 length: 11 residues.

Notes on this clone: This sample also contains other DNA sequences that code for the same CDR3. The chain is built from TRBV30 and TRBJ1-1; D uncertain. The CDR3 consists of 13 residues. Trimming pared 0 bases from V and 1 base from J, leaving 6 bases between. Germline lookup yields CDR1 GTSNPN and CDR2 SVGIG (reference sequence). The CDR3 DNA sequence: TGTGCCTGGAGTGTAATGGGGAACACTGAAGCTTTCTTT. Protein sequence: CAWSVMGNTEAFF.

The V call is TRBV6-1, the J call TRBJ2-5, with D perhaps matching TRBD1 or TRBD2 (6 bases each). Germline assignment: CDR1 MNHNS and CDR2 SASEGT. V lost 5 bases and J 5 bases, leaving 18 bases between the germline ends. This CDR3 region has 15 residues. The CDR3 DNA reads as TGTGCCAGCAGTCCCTGGAGGGGGGCCAGGGAGACCCAGTACTTC. Protein: CASSPWRGARETQYF.

The chain joins TRBV7-3 to TRBJ2-1, with D hard to call. Trimming cost V 5 bases and J 0 bases, with 8 bases left between them. Germline CDR1 and CDR2: SGHTA and FQGTGA. CDR3 length equals 14 residues. For the CDR3, the DNA is TGTGCCAGCAGCCTCGCTCACTCCTACAATGAGCAGTTCTTC. Translation: CASSLAHSYNEQFF.

The chain joins TRBV9 to TRBJ2-7, with D possibly matching TRBD2 (6 bases). The CDR3 consists of 14 residues. Trimming took off 6 bases at V and 1 base at J, with 14 bases between the two ends. CDR1 and CDR2 from the germline V gene are SGDLS and YYNGEE. The CDR3 sequence: CASTVSLASYEQYF. CDR3 bases: TGTGCCAGCACCGTTAGTCTAGCGTCCTACGAGCAGTACTTC.

The table lists this clone with a count of one. This sequence joins TRBV7-2 and TRBJ1-1; D not certain. This CDR3 has 13 residues. Deletions cut 6 bases from V and 0 bases from J, with 8 bases between. Germline CDR1 SGHTA, CDR2 FQGNSA. The CDR3 coding sequence is TGTGCCAGCAGGTTAACCTTGAACACTGAAGCTTTCTTT. Translated: CASRLTLNTEAFF. The full variable domain, rest sourced from reference TRBV7-2 and TRBJ1-1, is GAGVSQSPSNKVTEKGKDVELRCDPISGHTALYWYRQSLGQGLEFLIYFQGNSAPDKSGLPSDRFSAERTGGSVSTLTIQRTQQEDSAVYLCASRLTLNTEAFFGQGTRLTVV.

The chain combines TRBV27 with TRBJ2-3, with D possibly TRBD1 on 6 matching bases. CDR3 length: 16 amino acids. The germline V gene has CDR1 MNHEY and CDR2 SMNVEV (reference sequence). V lost 1 base and J 2 bases, leaving 13 bases between the germline ends. The CDR3 loop reads CASSLLGAGTTDTQYF. CDR3 nucleotides: TGTGCCAGCAGTTTATTGGGGGCAGGGACCACAGATACGCAGTATTTT.

A note on this clone: Different DNA sequences within this sample yield the same CDR3. The chain recombines TRBV9 with TRBJ2-7; 8 bases match TRBD1. The germline gives CDR1 SGDLS, CDR2 YYNGEE. This CDR3 has 14 residues. Trimming at V came to 4 bases and at J to 6 bases, leaving 9 bases not matched to a gene. This chain's CDR3 is CASSPRTGLGEQYF. The DNA for the CDR3 is TGTGCCAGCAGCCCCCGGACAGGGTTGGGCGAGCAGTACTTC.

This sequence joins TRBV10-2 and TRBJ2-1; 13 nucleotides align to TRBD2. Trimming cost V 0 bases and J 5 bases; bases outside gene matches: 7. The CDR3 length is 18 residues. Germline CDR1 is WSHSY and CDR2 is SAAADI. CDR3 sequence (DNA): TGCGCCAGCAGTGAGTCCAGGACTAGCGGGAGTAGGGACAATGAGCAGTTCTTC. Amino acids: CASSESRTSGSRDNEQFF.

The gene calls are TRBV9 and TRBJ1-4, with D unresolved. V dropped 4 bases and J dropped 7 bases, with 14 bases sitting between them. The CDR3 covers 14 residues. Germline-derived CDR1 and CDR2 are SGDLS and YYNGEE. CDR3 in amino acids: CASSLDSGAEKLFF. CDR3 nucleotide sequence: TGTGCCAGCAGCTTGGATTCGGGCGCTGAAAAACTGTTTTTT.

As regards this clone: The sample contains more than one DNA sequence encoding this CDR3. The genes are TRBV10-3 and TRBJ2-7; 9 bases map to TRBD1. The ends lost 6 bases at V and 1 base at J; junction bases unmatched: 4. This CDR3 comprises 14 residues. Looked up from germline, CDR1 is ENHRY and CDR2 is SYGVKD. The CDR3 DNA reads as TGTGCCATCAGGGCCGGGACAGGGTCCTACGAGCAGTACTTC. This sequence encodes CAIRAGTGSYEQYF.

The chain recombines TRBV28 with TRBJ1-2; 9 positions agree with TRBD1. Per the germline V gene, CDR1 is MDHEN and CDR2 is SYDVKM. This CDR3 region has 17 residues. The V gene end was trimmed by 6 bases and the J gene end by 1 base; junction bases not matched to a gene: 12. The DNA of the CDR3 is TGTGCCAGCAGGCTACCGTCCGGGACAGGGAATAACTATGGCTACACCTTC. Translating it yields CASRLPSGTGNNYGYTF.

The gene calls are TRBV10-3 and TRBJ2-1; D remains ambiguous. The CDR3 sequence is 13 residues long. Trimming shortened V by 5 bases and J by 1 base, and 6 bases separated the two germline ends. Germline-derived CDR1 and CDR2 are ENHRY and SYGVKD. Here the CDR3 reads CAISKESYNEQFF. The CDR3, as DNA: TGTGCCATCAGTAAGGAATCCTACAATGAGCAGTTCTTC.

The genes are TRBV7-2 and TRBJ2-5; D might be TRBD1 (6 bases). V was pared by 3 bases and J by 3 bases, with 11 bases between. The CDR3 spans 14 residues. Germline V gene sequence: CDR1 SGHTA, CDR2 FQGNSA. In nucleotides, the CDR3 is TGTGCCAGCAGCTTTCGGGCAGGGGAAGAGACCCAGTACTTC. Translated, it gives CASSFRAGEETQYF.

This clone appeared once. The J gene is TRBJ1-1, the V gene TRBV18; 7 nucleotides line up with TRBD1. The CDR3 has 14 amino acids. CDR1 and CDR2 (germline): KGHSH, LQKENI. J gave up 5 bases and V 2 bases, and 5 bases lay outside the gene matches. CDR3 region: CASSPIGGVTEAFF. The DNA for the CDR3 is TGTGCCAGCTCACCAATAGGGGGCGTTACTGAAGCTTTCTTT.

The gene calls are TRBV4-1 and TRBJ1-3; D is unresolved. Germline CDR1 reads MGHRA; CDR2 reads YSYEKL. Deletions cut 6 bases from V and 2 bases from J, with 11 bases between. CDR3 length: 14 residues. The DNA for the CDR3 is TGCGCCAGCAGTAGGAGTGTGGCTGGAAACACCATATATTTT. As protein: CASSRSVAGNTIYF.

The chain uses TRBV11-2 and TRBJ1-1, with unresolved D. Germline CDR1 SGHAT, CDR2 FQNNGV. V dropped 6 bases and J dropped 7 bases, with 12 bases sitting between them. The CDR3 consists of 12 residues. Written as DNA, the CDR3 is TGTGCCAGCAGTCAGACAAGAATTGAAGCTTTCTTT. It translates to CASSQTRIEAFF.